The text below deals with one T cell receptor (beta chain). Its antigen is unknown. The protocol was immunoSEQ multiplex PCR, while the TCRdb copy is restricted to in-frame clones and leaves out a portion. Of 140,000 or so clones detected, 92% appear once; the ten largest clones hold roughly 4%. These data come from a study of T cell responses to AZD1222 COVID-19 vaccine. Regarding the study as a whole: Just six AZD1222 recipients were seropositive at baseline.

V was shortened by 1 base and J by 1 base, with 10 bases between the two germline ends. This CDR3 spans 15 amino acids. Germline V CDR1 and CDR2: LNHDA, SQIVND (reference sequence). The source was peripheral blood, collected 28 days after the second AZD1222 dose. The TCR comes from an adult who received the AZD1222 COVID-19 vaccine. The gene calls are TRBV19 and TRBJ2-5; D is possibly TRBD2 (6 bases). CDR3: CASSIAGLPQETQYF. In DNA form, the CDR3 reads TGTGCCAGTAGTATAGCCGGACTACCCCAAGAGACCCAGTACTTC.